The entry that follows covers one T cell receptor (beta chain) sequence. Its specificity is unknown. The CDR3 has 16 amino acids. Germline CDR1 SGHTS, CDR2 YDEGEE. V trimming: 3 bases; J trimming: 4 bases; junction bases outside the gene matches: 6. The data originate from a study of cytotoxic CD8 clonotypes in ibrutinib-treated CLL. Overall study results and limits: Clonality increased at ibrutinib response and stayed stable in sustained remission. At progression, however, it fell back toward baseline. On treatment, the uncommon public clonotypes contracted or remained stable. Measured clonality at baseline was greater than in age-matched healthy donors and tracked with circulating CD8+ T-cell counts.

Profiling relied on immunoSEQ multiplex PCR, and the TCRdb table lists in-frame clones only, not all of them. This repertoire shows over 95,000 clones, more than 55% found once; its top ten account for roughly 35%. Library input was approximately 2.1 micrograms of DNA from cryopreserved PBMCs. The specimen was PBMCs, collected after 24 months of ibrutinib treatment. The TCR originated in a human donor with chronic lymphocytic leukemia. The chain carries TRBV5-8 and TRBJ2-1; 11 positions agree with TRBD2. Here the CDR3 DNA reads TGTGCCAGCAGCTGGGGGACTAGCGGAAAATACAATGAGCAGTTCTTC. Its translation is CASSWGTSGKYNEQFF.